Given below is one T cell receptor beta chain in context. What it recognizes is unknown. The data belong to a study of T cell clonotyping in hematopoietic cell transplantation. Study outcomes and limitations: Graft donor and pretransplant recipient Inverse Simpson Index values predicted broader posttransplant TCR diversity. Without cell sorting, CD4 versus CD8 contributions remain unresolved.

Only in-frame clones appear in the TCRdb table, and some are missing; sequencing was by immunoSEQ multiplex PCR. The sample includes 15,000 to 20,000 clones, 80% to 95% seen only once; the top ten take approximately 5.3%. Germline loops: CDR1 SGHDT, CDR2 YYEEEE. Trimming cost V 2 bases and J 1 base, with 12 bases left between them. There are 15 residues in the CDR3. Sequences were obtained from peripheral blood mononuclear cells. This receptor was identified in a man aged 35 to 55 in good health. Some clones in this sample may be carry-over from other donors' samples. This sequence joins TRBV5-6 and TRBJ1-1, with D possibly being TRBD1 (5 bases). CDR3 residues: CASSFWGGGNTEAFF. In DNA form, the CDR3 reads TGTGCCAGCAGCTTTTGGGGCGGGGGGAACACTGAAGCTTTCTTT.